This T cell receptor beta chain is from a study of post-analysis software for immune sequencing data. Study results and limitations: There were several TRBV segments more frequent in patients than controls, and TRBV5-6, TRBV5-1 and TRBV20-1 were among them.

CDR1 SGHRS and CDR2 YFSETQ come from the germline V gene. CDR3 length: 13 residues. The junction had 4 bases not matched to a gene; V was cut back by 6 bases and J by 2 bases. The TCR beta cDNA libraries contained unique molecular identifiers. MiXCR, run by TCRdb on the PCR reads, gives a single entry per CDR3 protein. The data show more than 500,000 distinct CDR3 sequences, roughly 34% seen once. This clonotype came up a few times. The antigen is not known. The receptor comes from a girl aged 2-17 years with multiple sclerosis. The chain carries TRBV5-1 and TRBJ2-5, with 7 bases aligning to TRBD1. The material sequenced was blood. The CDR3 loop is CASKTGSQETQYF. CDR3 DNA sequence: TGCGCCAGCAAGACAGGGTCTCAAGAGACCCAGTACTTC.